This TCR beta chain was captured by sequencing in a study of blood T cell repertoires in COVID-19. The CDR3 runs to 13 residues. Germline V gene lookup returns CDR1 LGHNA and CDR2 YNFKEQ. Trimming stripped 6 bases from V and 1 base from J, with 8 bases between. The cohort comprised adults aged roughly 18 to 90 years residing in under 30 US areas. Participants were placed into cohorts based on the clinical history they reported. Cohort 3 donors counted as recovered after two negative PCRs, clearance, or resolved symptoms. Clones were sequenced by immunoSEQ multiplex PCR, and TCRdb holds only the in-frame ones, with some missing. The table shows 350,000 or so clones, with under 95% occurring only once.

This clonotype was sampled from a woman aged 25 to 39 who had recovered from COVID-19. Sequencing input: PBMCs or T cells enriched from blood (not recorded which). The rearrangement joins TRBV4-2 to TRBJ2-3; TRBD2 is a possible D gene (6 bases). This CDR3 reads CASRREGTDTQYF. CDR3 coding DNA: TGTGCCAGCAGGAGGGAGGGCACAGATACGCAGTATTTT.